Shown below are 3 T cell receptor beta chains from a single sample sequenced in a study of cytomegalovirus exposure and HLA in healthy donors. TCRdb's copy holds only in-frame clones and misses some; the assay was immunoSEQ multiplex PCR. Of about 140,000 clones in the sample, about 80% were seen once. The sequenced material came from PBMCs. These receptors originate from a man aged 25-45 years in good health and CMV-seropositive.

This chain connects TRBV5-1 to TRBJ2-7; a weak D match, TRBD2 (6 bases). The germline gives CDR1 SGHRS, CDR2 YFSETQ. CDR3 length: 15 residues. Between the trimmed V and J ends, which lost 4 bases and 3 bases, there was a span of 17 bases. For the CDR3, the DNA is TGCGCCAGCAGCGTGGAGGGCGGCGGGGTCTACGAGCAGTACTTC. Translated: CASSVEGGGVYEQYF.

V gene TRBV19 combines with J gene TRBJ2-1; 9 bases fit TRBD1. The CDR3 extends over 18 amino acids. The V segment lost 4 bases and the J segment 4 bases; nucleotides outside the gene matches: 14. Germline CDR1 reads LNHDA; CDR2 reads SQIVND (reference sequence). DNA of the CDR3: TGTGCCAGTAGTACCATAATCACAGGGGGCCTAACGTACAATGAGCAGTTCTTC. Translation gives CASSTIITGGLTYNEQFF.

The V and J genes are TRBV20-1 and TRBJ1-1; D uncertain. CDR3 size: 11 residues. Looked up from germline, CDR1 is DFQATT and CDR2 is SNEGSKA (reference sequence). The V end was cut by 6 bases, the J end by 1 base, with 6 bases between. CDR3 in amino acids: CSAYGNTEAFF. The CDR3 DNA follows: TGCAGTGCCTACGGGAACACTGAAGCTTTCTTT.